These T cell receptor beta chains were read from a single sample in a study of identifying expanded T cells in peripheral blood. The table came from immunoSEQ multiplex PCR; TCRdb's copy has only in-frame clones and leaves some out. In the table there are 100,000 or so clones, approximately 88% of which are singletons. Sequenced sample: blood. All receptors derive from a person aged 18 to 75 in good health. CDR3s include the opening cysteine and the closing phenylalanine or tryptophan. The order of the fields is D gene, J gene, clone size, V gene, CDR3 DNA, CDR3 protein. The D gene is left open where the match is weak. Not all rows give a size; the values are once, few, many and, for expanded clones, a class.

>-|TRBJ1-2|-|TRBV7-9
TGTGCCAGCAGCTTAGGTTTCCAGATCACTAACTATGGCTACACCTTC
CASSLGFQITNYGYTF
>TRBD1|TRBJ1-2|-|TRBV4-1
TGCGCCAGCAGCCAGGAGACAGGGTACTATGGCTACACCTTC
CASSQETGYYGYTF
>TRBD1|TRBJ2-2|-|TRBV28
TGTGCCAGCAGTTCCAATGGACAGGCGAACACCGGGGAGCTGTTTTTT
CASSSNGQANTGELFF
>TRBD1|TRBJ2-1|-|TRBV5-1
TGCGCCAGCAGCTTTGGACAGGGGGACGTAAATGAGCAGTTCTTC
CASSFGQGDVNEQFF
>-|TRBJ1-2|-|TRBV20-1
TGCAGTGCTCTCTGGGGTTATGGCTACACCTTC
CSALWGYGYTF
>-|TRBJ2-2|-|TRBV5-1
TGCGCCAGCAGCTTGGAGGCGGGCACCGGGGAGCTGTTTTTT
CASSLEAGTGELFF
>-|TRBJ2-3|-|TRBV19
TGTGCCAGTAACCGCGGGGTCAGCACAGATACGCAGTATTTT
CASNRGVSTDTQYF
>-|TRBJ2-4|-|TRBV7-9
TGTGCCAGCAGCTCCCGAGGGTTGGGCATTCAGTACTTC
CASSSRGLGIQYF
>-|TRBJ2-5|once|TRBV19
TGTGCCAGTAAAGGAGACCTAGAGACCCAGTACTTC
CASKGDLETQYF
>-|TRBJ1-1|-|TRBV7-9
TGTGCCAGCAGCTTATCCCAGACTGAAGCTTTCTTT
CASSLSQTEAFF
>-|TRBJ1-1|-|TRBV7-9
TGTGCCAGCAGCTTAACAGGGAACACTGAAGCTTTCTTT
CASSLTGNTEAFF
>-|TRBJ2-3|-|TRBV9
TGTGCCAGCAGCAATCCCCGGGTCCGCACAGATACGCAGTATTTT
CASSNPRVRTDTQYF
>-|TRBJ2-4|-|TRBV25-1
TGTGCCCTCGGACAGCCCCTAGCCAAAAACATTCAGTACTTC
CALGQPLAKNIQYF
>TRBD2|TRBJ2-3|-|TRBV7-6
TGTGCCAGCAGTCCTAGCGGGAGCACAGATACGCAGTATTTT
CASSPSGSTDTQYF
>TRBD1|TRBJ1-4|once|TRBV7-8
TGTGCCAGCAGCTACGACAGGGTGACTAATGAAAAACTGTTTTTT
CASSYDRVTNEKLFF
>-|TRBJ1-1|-|TRBV7-9
TGTGCCAGCAGTTTACTGAGGTTTTCCGCTTTCTTT
CASSLLRFSAFF
>-|TRBJ1-4|-|TRBV28
TGTGCCATAGGTGGAGACAGTAATGAAAAACTGTTTTTT
CAIGGDSNEKLFF
>-|TRBJ1-2|-|TRBV5-4
TGTGCCAGCAGCTTGTTAGCAGGGAGGGTTGATGGCTACACCTTC
CASSLLAGRVDGYTF
>TRBD2|TRBJ2-2|-|TRBV7-8
TGTGCCAGCATCCCACTAGCGTTTACAAGGACCGGGGAGCTGTTTTTT
CASIPLAFTRTGELFF
>-|TRBJ2-1|-|TRBV6-5
TGTGCCAGCAGTTACTCGCAGAGCTCCTACAATGAGCAGTTCTTC
CASSYSQSSYNEQFF
>-|TRBJ2-6|-|TRBV28
TGTGCCAGCAGTTTGTATACCGGGGCCAACGTCCTGACTTTC
CASSLYTGANVLTF
>TRBD2|TRBJ2-7|-|TRBV15
TGTGCCACCAGCCGGACTAGCGGGATCTACGAGCAGTACTTC
CATSRTSGIYEQYF
>TRBD1|TRBJ2-7|-|TRBV4-3
TGCGCCAGCAGCCAATCCGCCAGGGGACAGTACGAGCAGTACTTC
CASSQSARGQYEQYF
>-|TRBJ1-1|-|TRBV21-1
TGTGCCAGCAGCAACCCCGGACGGCCGAACACTGAAGCTTTCTTT
CASSNPGRPNTEAFF
>TRBD1|TRBJ1-3|-|TRBV6-6
TGTGCCAGCAGTTACCTTGGGACAGTAGGAAACACCATATATTTT
CASSYLGTVGNTIYF
>-|TRBJ1-4|once|TRBV7-3
TGTGCCAGCAGCCCTCCGGCGAATGAAAAACTGTTTTTT
CASSPPANEKLFF
>-|TRBJ2-7|-|TRBV19
TGTGCCAGTAGTATAGCGCGGCCGGGCGGCCCCTACGAGCAGTACTTC
CASSIARPGGPYEQYF
>-|TRBJ2-6|-|TRBV6-1
TGTGCCAGCAGTGCGGTAAACAGGGATGGGGCCAACGTCCTGACTTTC
CASSAVNRDGANVLTF
>-|TRBJ1-5|-|TRBV5-6
TGTGCCAGCAGCTTGTGGGGCAGGGGCTATCAACAGCCCCAGCATTTT
CASSLWGRGYQQPQHF
>-|TRBJ1-5|-|TRBV28
TGTGCCAGCAGCCTGGAGGGTCACCAGCCCCAGCATTTT
CASSLEGHQPQHF
>-|TRBJ1-2|-|TRBV10-3
TGTGCCATCAGTGGAGACATCGGTGGCTACACCTTC
CAISGDIGGYTF
>-|TRBJ1-1|-|TRBV29-1
TGCAGCGGTAGTCGGCGGAACACTGAAGCTTTCTTT
CSGSRRNTEAFF
>-|TRBJ2-2|-|TRBV5-1
TGCGCCAGCAGCTTTTCGGTAACCGGGGAGCTGTTTTTT
CASSFSVTGELFF
>TRBD2|TRBJ2-1|-|TRBV5-5
TGTGCCAGCAGCTTGGAGATTGGCGGGAGGGCCCATGAGCAGTTCTTC
CASSLEIGGRAHEQFF
>TRBD2|TRBJ2-3|-|TRBV27
TGTGCCAGCACCCTAGCGGGAGGAGATACGCAGTATTTT
CASTLAGGDTQYF
>-|TRBJ1-5|-|TRBV9
TGTGCCAGCAGCACTCATCCGGGGGAGGGTCAGCCCCAGCATTTT
CASSTHPGEGQPQHF
>TRBD1|TRBJ1-2|-|TRBV6-4
TGTGCCAGCAGAACAAAAGGGACAGGGCGAAACTATGGCTACACCTTC
CASRTKGTGRNYGYTF
>TRBD1|TRBJ1-1|once|TRBV6-1
TGTGCCAGCAGTGGCGCCGGGACAGGGGTGTGGACTGAAGCTTTCTTT
CASSGAGTGVWTEAFF
>TRBD1|TRBJ2-7|-|TRBV7-2
TGTGCCAGCAGCTTAGCGAGGGACAGGGAATACGAGCAGTACTTC
CASSLARDREYEQYF
>TRBD1|TRBJ1-4|-|TRBV2
TGTGCCAGCAGCCCGGACAGGGCAACTAATGAAAAACTGTTTTTT
CASSPDRATNEKLFF
>-|TRBJ2-5|-|TRBV2
TGTGCCAGCAGTAAGGGGTTAGCGGAGACCCAGTACTTC
CASSKGLAETQYF